A single sample gave rise to the 31 T cell receptor beta chains below, sequenced in a study of CD4 and CD8 cells across lung adenocarcinoma regions. Using its own MiXCR run on the PCR reads, TCRdb lists one record per CDR3 protein. Here the sample spans 16,000 or so distinct CDR3 sequences, under 60% being singletons. What was sequenced was CD8+ T cells from the center of a lung tumor. The receptors stem from a female donor with lung adenocarcinoma. The CD4 and CD8 labels of this study may be unreliable.

This clonotype was picked up a small number of times. This sequence joins TRBV27 and TRBJ2-2, with unresolved D. Per the germline V gene, CDR1 is MNHEY and CDR2 is SMNVEV (reference sequence). This CDR3 comprises 16 residues. Trimming stripped 2 bases from V and 8 bases from J, with 18 bases between. The CDR3 reads CASSLVIGRGTGELFF. As DNA, the CDR3 is TGTGCCAGCAGTTTAGTTATAGGGCGAGGCACTGGGGAGCTGTTTTTT.

This clonotype appeared a few times. The gene calls are TRBV6-1 and TRBJ2-1, with 10 bases aligning to TRBD1. This CDR3 region has 17 residues. Germline V gene lookup returns CDR1 MNHNS and CDR2 SASEGT. V dropped 4 bases and J dropped 10; count of bases not matched to a gene: 16. The CDR3 coding sequence is TGTGCCAGCAGTGGGGGACAGGGGTTTACCTGGGCCTACGAGCAGTTCTTC. It codes for CASSGGQGFTWAYEQFF.

V usage is TRBV12-3 or TRBV12-4 and J usage is TRBJ2-5; D may correspond to TRBD1 or TRBD2 (5 bases each). Deletions cut 5 bases from V and 11 bases from J, with 24 bases between. There are 15 residues in the CDR3. CDR3 nucleotide sequence: TGTGCCAGCAGTCAGAGCTCCGGGACGGCCAAGAGGCAGTACTTC. Translation: CASSQSSGTAKRQYF.

The V and J genes are TRBV7-2 and TRBJ2-1, with 10 positions matching TRBD2. Looked up from germline, CDR1 is SGHTA and CDR2 is FQGNSA. V dropped 5 bases and J dropped 6; count of bases not matched to a gene: 10. This CDR3 region has 16 residues. In DNA form, the CDR3 reads TGTGCCAGCAGCCTACTGAGACTAGCGGGTCTCAATGAGCAGTTCTTC. Translation: CASSLLRLAGLNEQFF.

This clonotype was picked up a small number of times. The chain has TRBV7-2 and TRBJ2-1, with TRBD1 as a possible D gene (5 bases). Germline CDR1 and CDR2: SGHTA and FQGNSA. V was clipped by 4 bases and J by 7 bases, with 11 bases between them. The CDR3 runs 13 residues. CDR3 sequence (DNA): TGTGCCAGCAGCTCCATCCAGGGTAATGAGCAGTTCTTC. Translation gives CASSSIQGNEQFF. Full variable domain (outside the CDR3, taken from reference TRBV7-2 and TRBJ2-1): GAGVSQSPSNKVTEKGKDVELRCDPISGHTALYWYRQSLGQGLEFLIYFQGNSAPDKSGLPSDRFSAERTGGSVSTLTIQRTQQEDSAVYLCASSSIQGNEQFFGPGTRLTVL.

This clonotype was counted a single time. The junction departs from germline at one end; a sequencing error may be responsible. The rearrangement links TRBV11-3 to TRBJ2-3, with D maybe TRBD2 (7 bases). The CDR3 has 16 residues. Germline V gives CDR1 SGHNT, CDR2 YENEEA. The CDR3 loop is CASGGRGGRDPETQYF. Here the CDR3 DNA reads TGTGCCAGCGGGGGGCGCGGGGGCCGGGACCCAGAGACGCAGTATTTC.

As for this clonotype: Just one base apart from a much larger clone, this may be a read error. The chain employs TRBV6-1 and TRBJ2-1; D is perhaps TRBD2 (6 bases). V lost 4 bases and J lost 10, with 11 bases in between. The CDR3 totals 12 residues. Germline CDR1 MNHNS, CDR2 SASEGT. CDR3 protein: CASSGGVYEQFF. The CDR3 nucleotides read TGTGCCAGCAGTGGCGGGGTGTACGAGCAGTTCTTC.

The chain has TRBV5-3 and TRBJ2-2, with 10 bases fitting TRBD2. TRBV5-3 is an ORF, and what it does is uncertain. V shed 0 bases, J shed 3 bases, and the junction held 2 bases outside the gene matches. This CDR3 is 16 amino acids long. The DNA of the CDR3 is TGTGCCAGAAGCTTGGCCGGGACTAGCGACACCGGGGAGCTGTTTTTT. Protein product: CARSLAGTSDTGELFF.

This chain connects TRBV6-5 to TRBJ1-1; D call uncertain. The V and J ends lost 4 bases and 3 bases respectively, with 9 bases between them. Germline V gene lookup returns CDR1 MNHEY and CDR2 SVGAGI. The CDR3 spans 13 residues. The CDR3 DNA sequence: TGTGCCAGCAGTTCGACCCAGTACACTGAAGCTTTCTTT. This sequence encodes CASSSTQYTEAFF.

Comment on this clonotype: One end of the junction does not line up with germline, which may come from a read error. CDR3 in amino acids: CASTSWGVCSKDTQYF. The DNA of the CDR3 is TGTGCCAGCACCTCTTGGGGGGTGTGTAGCAAAGATACGCAGTATTTT. The chain links TRBV27 to TRBJ2-3; the D gene is possibly TRBD2 (6 bases). This CDR3 is built from 16 residues. In germline, CDR1 is MNHEY, CDR2 SMNVEV (reference sequence).

This chain links TRBV4-1 with TRBJ2-3, with D perhaps assigned TRBD1 or TRBD2 (5 bases each). The CDR3 sequence is 14 residues long. Trimming left V 4 bases short and J 3 bases short, with 11 bases between. Per the germline V gene, CDR1 is MGHRA and CDR2 is YSYEKL. Here the CDR3 reads CASSPIEGTDTQYF. DNA for the CDR3: TGCGCCAGCAGCCCCATCGAGGGGACAGATACGCAGTATTTT.

In this sample, this clonotype is large. The chain couples TRBV6-1 to TRBJ2-1; weak D call: TRBD1 (6 bases). CDR1 and CDR2 from the germline V gene are MNHNS and SASEGT. V was pared by 1 base and J by 7 bases, with 8 bases between. The CDR3 covers 13 residues. CDR3 protein: CASSEGTVNEQFF. CDR3 DNA sequence: TGTGCCAGCAGTGAAGGGACAGTTAATGAGCAGTTCTTC.

The chain joins TRBV7-2 to TRBJ1-2, with D unresolved. This CDR3 is 13 amino acids long. The germline V gene encodes CDR1 SGHTA and CDR2 FQGNSA. Trimming removed 4 bases at V and 9 bases at J, with 15 bases between. In nucleotides, the CDR3 is TGTGCCAGCAGCTCCTCCCCCGGCGGGAGCTACACCTTC. Amino acid sequence: CASSSSPGGSYTF.

Ten or more counts support this clonotype. J is TRBJ2-1 and V is TRBV6-1; 11 bases line up with TRBD1. The end of the DNA is better explained by TRBJ2-7, so the J call may be wrong. The CDR3 is made up of 14 amino acids. CDR1 and CDR2 from the germline V gene are MNHNS and SASEGT. The CDR3 sequence: CASRTGQGGYEQYF. CDR3 nucleotides: TGTGCCAGCAGGACGGGACAGGGGGGTTACGAGCAGTACTTC.

The chain joins TRBV6-1 to TRBJ1-1; TRBD1 matches at 9 bases. V lost 8 bases and J lost 0; bases outside the gene matches: 7. Germline V CDR1 and CDR2: MNHNS, SASEGT. This CDR3 has 15 residues. This CDR3 is CASARDRVLNTEAFF. As DNA, the CDR3 is TGTGCCAGCGCCCGGGACAGGGTTTTGAACACTGAAGCTTTCTTT.

The chain joins TRBV11-2 to TRBJ1-2, with D perhaps TRBD1 (5 bases). From germline, CDR1 is SGHAT and CDR2 FQNNGV. V was trimmed by 1 base and J by 7 bases, leaving 19 bases between them. This CDR3 region has 16 residues. DNA of the CDR3: TGTGCCAGCAGCTTAGCGGGTTTGGGGGGACCGGGTGGCTACACCTTC. Its translation: CASSLAGLGGPGGYTF.

Turning to this clonotype: The junction departs from germline at one end; a sequencing error may be responsible. CDR3 residues: CATKPLDRGRIMTQYF. CDR3 nucleotides: TGTGCCACTAAACCCCTGGACAGGGGGCGAATTATGACCCAGTACTTT. The chain carries TRBV10-3 and TRBJ2-3; 11 positions match TRBD1. CDR3 length: 16 residues. The germline V gene encodes CDR1 ENHRY and CDR2 SYGVKD.

A word on this clonotype: Its ends do not fully match the called genes, so a read error is possible. The chain carries TRBV6-1 and TRBJ2-5; a possible D gene is TRBD1 (6 bases). This CDR3 comprises 15 residues. The germline V gene has CDR1 MNHNS and CDR2 SASEGT. The CDR3 coding sequence is TGTGGCAGCGGTCCTGGGGGCAGTGTCCAAGAGATTCAGTACTTC. This translates into CGSGPGGSVQEIQYF.

V is TRBV10-2 and J is TRBJ2-1; 12 bases match TRBD1. With V trimmed by 5 bases and J by 7 bases, 6 bases remained unmatched. Germline V gene data show CDR1 as WSHSY and CDR2 as SAAADI. The CDR3 runs to 15 residues. DNA of the CDR3: TGCGCCAGCAGTCCCGGGACAGGGGGCAAAAATGAGCAGTTCTTC. Encoded protein: CASSPGTGGKNEQFF.

The CDR3 reads CASSEQVSSYNEQFF. In DNA, the CDR3 is TGTGCCAGCAGTGAACAGGTGAGCTCCTACAATGAGCAGTTCTTC. The chain has TRBV6-1 and TRBJ2-1, with D unresolved. The CDR3 extends over 15 amino acids. Germline V gene lookup returns CDR1 MNHNS and CDR2 SASEGT. Deletions cut 2 bases from V and 0 bases from J, with 8 bases between.

This chain joins TRBV14 and TRBJ2-5, with 10 bases matching TRBD2. Germline V gene sequence: CDR1 SGHDN, CDR2 FVKESK. V was pared by 1 base and J by 5 bases, with 13 bases of the junction left unmatched. The CDR3 is 18 amino acids. The CDR3 DNA is TGTGCCAGCAGCCAAGTACGGGCTAGCGGGAGCCGTGGGGAGACCCAGTACTTC. Its translation is CASSQVRASGSRGETQYF.

This clonotype has ten or more counts. The V gene is TRBV6-5, the J gene TRBJ2-3; no clear D gene. Trimming stripped 4 bases from V and 2 bases from J, with 7 bases between. CDR3 size: 13 residues. Germline CDR1 and CDR2: MNHEY and SVGAGI. As DNA, the CDR3 is TGTGCCAGCAGTTCGCCCCTCACAGATACGCAGTATTTT. Its protein is CASSSPLTDTQYF.

This rearrangement joins TRBV6-4 to TRBJ1-2, with 9 bases matching TRBD1. Germline CDR1 MRHNA, CDR2 SNTAGT. CDR3 length: 15 residues. The V segment lost 2 bases and the J segment 8 bases; nucleotides outside the gene matches: 9. The CDR3 is CASSDNTGGYGGYTF. The DNA of the CDR3 is TGTGCCAGCAGTGACAACACAGGGGGCTACGGCGGCTACACCTTC.

This clonotype rates as medium-sized (0.01 to 0.1%). The rearrangement links TRBV6-1 to TRBJ2-2; 9 nucleotides line up with TRBD1. Germline CDR1 is MNHNS and CDR2 is SASEGT. V was pared by 10 bases and J by 7 bases, with 10 bases of the junction left unmatched. This CDR3 region has 14 residues. The CDR3 reads CATRTGAYYGELFF. In DNA, the CDR3 is TGTGCCACCAGGACAGGGGCATATTACGGGGAGCTGTTTTTT.

As to this clonotype: The junction shows a germline mismatch at one end, possibly a read error. CDR3 sequence: CASSRGLAGGRATDTQYF. In DNA form, the CDR3 reads TGTGCCAGCAGTCGCGGACTAGCGGGGGGGCGAGCCACAGATACTCAGTATTTT. The genes are TRBV6-1 and TRBJ2-3; 15 bases agree with TRBD2. Germline V gene sequence: CDR1 MNHNS, CDR2 SASEGT. The CDR3 is 18 amino acids.

This clonotype was found a few times. A much larger clone sits a single nucleotide away, making a read error possible. The chain employs TRBV7-2 and TRBJ2-5, with D perhaps given as TRBD1 or TRBD2 (5 bases each). The CDR3 is 14 amino acids. Germline V gene data show CDR1 as SGHTA and CDR2 as FQGNSA. V was clipped by 1 base and J by 9 bases, with 15 bases between them. Here the CDR3 DNA reads TGTGCCAGCAGCTTAGGGGCAGGGAGCACGTCCCAGTACTTC. Protein: CASSLGAGSTSQYF.

The chain has TRBV6-4 and TRBJ2-3; a possible D gene is TRBD2 (5 bases). The germline CDR1 and CDR2 sequences are MRHNA and SNTAGT. The ends were cut back, 3 bases at V and 6 bases at J, with 13 bases in the middle. This CDR3 contains 14 residues. CDR3 in DNA: TGTGCCAGCAGTGAAGGTTTGGGAGCGGATACGCAGTATTTT. It yields the protein CASSEGLGADTQYF.

V is TRBV6-1 and J is TRBJ2-3, with 12 bases identical to TRBD2. Germline CDR1 is MNHNS and CDR2 is SASEGT. This CDR3 region has 17 residues. V shed 5 bases and J 2 bases; nucleotides not matched to a gene: 8. The CDR3: CASSRRLAGAFTDTQYF. CDR3 DNA: TGTGCCAGCAGTCGACGACTAGCGGGGGCTTTCACAGATACGCAGTATTTT.

The CDR3 reads CASSLGAGVDTQYF. CDR3 in DNA: TGTGCCAGCAGCTTGGGTGCAGGCGTAGATACGCAGTATTTT. The rearrangement links TRBV5-5 to TRBJ2-3; no reliable D call. V lost 0 bases and J lost 5, with 10 bases in between. The germline V gene has CDR1 SGHKS and CDR2 YYEKEE (reference sequence). This CDR3 has 14 residues.

The chain combines TRBV7-9 with TRBJ2-3; TRBD1 is a possible D gene (5 bases). The end of the DNA fits TRBJ2-7 better, so the J call may be wrong. CDR1 is SEHNR and CDR2 is FQNEAQ in the germline V gene (reference sequence). The length of the CDR3 is 13 residues. In DNA form, the CDR3 reads TGTGCCAGCAGCTTAGGCAGGACACTCGAGCAGTACTTC. Amino acids: CASSLGRTLEQYF.

There are a few counts of this clonotype. V usage is TRBV6-1 and J usage is TRBJ2-1, with D unclear. Gene TRBJ2-7 matches the end of the DNA better, so the J call may be wrong. This CDR3 is built from 10 residues. CDR1 and CDR2 from the germline V gene are MNHNS and SASEGT. CDR3 sequence (DNA): TGTGCCGCCGGGTTCCACGAGCAGTACTTC. This encodes CAAGFHEQYF.